Listed below are T cell receptor beta chains from one sample, sequenced in a study of shared clonotypes between healthy human individuals. Clones were sequenced by immunoSEQ multiplex PCR, and TCRdb holds only the in-frame ones, with some missing. The table lists around 1.6 million clones, 95% to 99% of them singletons. Sequencing was done on a sample of naive CD4+ T cells sorted from blood. The origin of the receptors is a man aged 25-45 years in good health. CDR3s include the opening cysteine and the closing phenylalanine or tryptophan. A D gene is named only where the DNA matches it firmly. Not every row has a clone size; where given, it reads once, few, many or a size class.

DNA: TGTGCCAGCATCCAGGCCCGGCACCTGGACAATGAGCAGTTCTTC; CDR3: CASIQARHLDNEQFF; D: -; V: TRBV2; J: TRBJ2-1; size: -
DNA: TGTGCCAGCTCCTTCTCGGGGAAACCCTACGAGCAGTACTTC; CDR3: CASSFSGKPYEQYF; D: -; V: TRBV18; J: TRBJ2-7; size: -
DNA: TGTGCCACCACGGGGACACGGAACACTGAAGCTTTCTTT; CDR3: CATTGTRNTEAFF; D: -; V: TRBV19; J: TRBJ1-1; size: -
DNA: TGTGCCAGCAGCTCAGGACTAGCGAATGAGCAGTTCTTC; CDR3: CASSSGLANEQFF; D: TRBD2; V: TRBV7-2; J: TRBJ2-1; size: -
DNA: TGTGCCAGCAGTAGATCGACAGGGGGCCTCGAGCAGTACTTC; CDR3: CASSRSTGGLEQYF; D: TRBD1; V: TRBV6-5; J: TRBJ2-7; size: once
DNA: TGTGCCAGCAGTGGGGGACAGGGGATTGATGAGCAGTTCTTC; CDR3: CASSGGQGIDEQFF; D: TRBD1; V: TRBV2; J: TRBJ2-1; size: -
DNA: TGTGCCAGCAGCACTTCCACAGGGCTACAAGAGACCCAGTACTTC; CDR3: CASSTSTGLQETQYF; D: -; V: TRBV9; J: TRBJ2-5; size: -
DNA: TGTGCCAGCAGCCTAAAAGACAGGAGATATCAGCCCCAGCATTTT; CDR3: CASSLKDRRYQPQHF; D: -; V: TRBV5-6; J: TRBJ1-5; size: -
DNA: TGTGCCATCACCAAAGGACAGCCCTACTATGGCTACACCTTC; CDR3: CAITKGQPYYGYTF; D: -; V: TRBV7-2; J: TRBJ1-2; size: once
DNA: TGTGCCAGCAGCCCTCAGGTGACCGGGGAGCTGTTTTTT; CDR3: CASSPQVTGELFF; D: -; V: TRBV7-7; J: TRBJ2-2; size: -
DNA: TGTGCCAGCAGCTGGCCAAGCACAGATACGCAGTATTTT; CDR3: CASSWPSTDTQYF; D: -; V: TRBV7-2; J: TRBJ2-3; size: -
DNA: TGTGCCAGCAAATTAATGTCAGGGGCTGGCTACAATGAGCAGTTCTTC; CDR3: CASKLMSGAGYNEQFF; D: -; V: TRBV11-2; J: TRBJ2-1; size: once
DNA: TGTGCCAGCAGCTCGACAGGGGTGCAGTACTTC; CDR3: CASSSTGVQYF; D: TRBD1; V: TRBV7-2; J: TRBJ2-7; size: -
DNA: TGTGCCAGCAGTTTAATTCAGGGCGGCGGCTACACCTTC; CDR3: CASSLIQGGGYTF; D: -; V: TRBV27; J: TRBJ1-2; size: -
DNA: TGCAGCGTCACGGGACAGGGATACACTGAAGCTTTCTTT; CDR3: CSVTGQGYTEAFF; D: TRBD1; V: TRBV29-1; J: TRBJ1-1; size: -
DNA: TGTGCCAGCAGCCGGTATTTGGACACTGAAGCTTTCTTT; CDR3: CASSRYLDTEAFF; D: -; V: TRBV4-2; J: TRBJ1-1; size: -
DNA: TGTGCCAGCAGTTTATACGGCGGTAGGGACTATGGCTACACCTTC; CDR3: CASSLYGGRDYGYTF; D: -; V: TRBV27; J: TRBJ1-2; size: -
DNA: TGTGCCAGCAGCGAGAGGGCTAGCGGGTCCTACGAGCAGTACTTC; CDR3: CASSERASGSYEQYF; D: TRBD2; V: TRBV9; J: TRBJ2-7; size: -
DNA: TGCGCCAGCAGCTTGATAGCCGGGACTCTGCCCTACGAGCAGTACTTC; CDR3: CASSLIAGTLPYEQYF; D: -; V: TRBV5-1; J: TRBJ2-7; size: -
DNA: TGTGCCAGCAGCCGACTAGCGGGAGTTGAGCAGTTCTTC; CDR3: CASSRLAGVEQFF; D: TRBD2; V: TRBV14; J: TRBJ2-1; size: -
DNA: TGTGCCAGCAGCCCTAGGATCGGCGACACTGAAGCTTTCTTT; CDR3: CASSPRIGDTEAFF; D: -; V: TRBV11-2; J: TRBJ1-1; size: -
DNA: TGTGCCAGCAGCCCAGCCGGGACTGGCTCCTACAATGAGCAGTTCTTC; CDR3: CASSPAGTGSYNEQFF; D: -; V: TRBV5-6; J: TRBJ2-1; size: -
DNA: TGTGCCAGCAGCTTTGGAGGGGTGCGGTACGAGCAGTACTTC; CDR3: CASSFGGVRYEQYF; D: -; V: TRBV13; J: TRBJ2-7; size: -
DNA: TGTGCCAGCAGCACATGGGACTACGTCTTTTCCTACGAGCAGTACTTC; CDR3: CASSTWDYVFSYEQYF; D: TRBD2; V: TRBV28; J: TRBJ2-7; size: -
DNA: TGTGCCATCAAACCGGGACAGGCGGTCGAGCAGTACTTC; CDR3: CAIKPGQAVEQYF; D: TRBD1; V: TRBV10-3; J: TRBJ2-7; size: -
DNA: TGTGCCAGCACCCAAGACATAATCGGCGGGGAGCTGTTTTTT; CDR3: CASTQDIIGGELFF; D: -; V: TRBV6-1; J: TRBJ2-2; size: -
DNA: TGTGCCACCTCCCGGGAGGGATACGAGCAGTACTTC; CDR3: CATSREGYEQYF; D: TRBD2; V: TRBV28; J: TRBJ2-7; size: -
DNA: TGTGCCAGCAGCCAAGTGCGGAGCGGCACGCCCTACAATGAGCAGTTCTTC; CDR3: CASSQVRSGTPYNEQFF; D: -; V: TRBV14; J: TRBJ2-1; size: -
DNA: TGCGCCAGCAGCTTGGGACAGGGAAACGAGCAGTACTTC; CDR3: CASSLGQGNEQYF; D: TRBD1; V: TRBV5-1; J: TRBJ2-7; size: -
DNA: TGTGCCAGCAGTTTGCCGGAACTCGAAGAGACCCAGTACTTC; CDR3: CASSLPELEETQYF; D: -; V: TRBV28; J: TRBJ2-5; size: -
DNA: TGTGCCAGCAGTAAACTACTAGCGGACACCGGGGAGCTGTTTTTT; CDR3: CASSKLLADTGELFF; D: TRBD2; V: TRBV14; J: TRBJ2-2; size: -
DNA: TGTGCCAGCGGGTGGGCTAGCCCGTACAATGAGCAGTTCTTC; CDR3: CASGWASPYNEQFF; D: -; V: TRBV2; J: TRBJ2-1; size: -
DNA: TGTGCCTGGATGAGGGGGGGCCCCGACACCGGGGAGCTGTTTTTT; CDR3: CAWMRGGPDTGELFF; D: -; V: TRBV30; J: TRBJ2-2; size: -
DNA: TGTGCCAGCTGGTGGAACACTGAAGCTTTCTTT; CDR3: CASWWNTEAFF; D: -; V: TRBV6-5; J: TRBJ1-1; size: -
DNA: TGTGCCAGCAGCCAAGATTTGTCCTACGAGCAGTACTTC; CDR3: CASSQDLSYEQYF; D: -; V: TRBV4-2; J: TRBJ2-7; size: -
DNA: TGTGCCGGCGATACGCAGTATTTT; CDR3: CAGDTQYF; D: -; V: TRBV7-6; J: TRBJ2-3; size: -
DNA: TGCGCCAGCAGCCAATCCCGGGACTTGAGCTCAGATACGCAGTATTTT; CDR3: CASSQSRDLSSDTQYF; D: -; V: TRBV4-3; J: TRBJ2-3; size: -
DNA: TGTGCCAGCAGCTTGATCGGGGCAGGCGAAAATGAGCAGTTCTTC; CDR3: CASSLIGAGENEQFF; D: -; V: TRBV5-5; J: TRBJ2-1; size: -
DNA: TGCGCCAGCAGCCAGTCCCAGGGGGGACCCTACGAGCAGTACTTC; CDR3: CASSQSQGGPYEQYF; D: -; V: TRBV4-1; J: TRBJ2-7; size: -
DNA: TGCAGCGTTGGGGCCACTGAAGCTTTCTTT; CDR3: CSVGATEAFF; D: -; V: TRBV29-1; J: TRBJ1-1; size: -
DNA: TGCGCCAGCAGCTTAAGCGGGAGGGTCAACAATGAGCAGTTCTTC; CDR3: CASSLSGRVNNEQFF; D: TRBD2; V: TRBV5-1; J: TRBJ2-1; size: -
DNA: TGTGCCAGCAGCCCCGAGGTAGCGGGAGGCAACACCGGGGAGCTGTTTTTT; CDR3: CASSPEVAGGNTGELFF; D: TRBD2; V: TRBV7-9; J: TRBJ2-2; size: -
DNA: TGTGCCAGCTCATGGGACTCCTACAATGAGCAGTTCTTC; CDR3: CASSWDSYNEQFF; D: -; V: TRBV18; J: TRBJ2-1; size: once
DNA: TGTGCCAGCAGCGGGGGACTAGCGGGAGGCTACAATGAGCAGTTCTTC; CDR3: CASSGGLAGGYNEQFF; D: TRBD2; V: TRBV11-3; J: TRBJ2-1; size: -
DNA: TGTGCCAGCTCACCCGCCAGGGACTTAACAGGTTTGCAGTATTTT; CDR3: CASSPARDLTGLQYF; D: -; V: TRBV18; J: TRBJ2-3; size: -
DNA: TGTGCCTGGATACGGACTGAAGCTTTCTTT; CDR3: CAWIRTEAFF; D: -; V: TRBV30; J: TRBJ1-1; size: once
DNA: TGTGCCAGCAGTTCAGCCGCGATGGGCAATCAGCCCCAGCATTTT; CDR3: CASSSAAMGNQPQHF; D: -; V: TRBV28; J: TRBJ1-5; size: once
DNA: TGTGCCTGGAGCTCCTCTTGGGATCAGCCCCAGCATTTT; CDR3: CAWSSSWDQPQHF; D: -; V: TRBV30; J: TRBJ1-5; size: -
DNA: TGTGCCAGCAGCCCGGACAGGGTGACAGATACGCAGTATTTT; CDR3: CASSPDRVTDTQYF; D: TRBD1; V: TRBV5-4; J: TRBJ2-3; size: -